This T cell receptor beta chain was profiled in a study of T cell repertoires in ileal Crohn's disease. Study-wide context: At surgery, more than 30% of patients smoked, with median disease duration about eight years.

CDR3 size: 13 residues. Per the germline V gene, CDR1 is GTSNPN and CDR2 is SVGIG (reference sequence). Trimming cost V 0 bases and J 5 bases, with 9 bases left between them. Libraries were prepared by immunoSEQ multiplex PCR; TCRdb keeps only in-frame clonotypes and omits some of them. The sample lists about 7,200 clones, under 80% seen once, with about 31% in the top ten. Indicated time point: proximal margin of the surgical specimen (macroscopically non-inflamed). This sequence was found in an adult with Crohn's disease. V and J are TRBV30 and TRBJ2-3; D might be TRBD2 (5 bases). Sequencing was done on a sample of ileal tissue. The CDR3 nucleotides are TGTGCCTGGAGTGTACGGGGTAGAGATACGCAGTATTTT. Protein sequence: CAWSVRGRDTQYF.